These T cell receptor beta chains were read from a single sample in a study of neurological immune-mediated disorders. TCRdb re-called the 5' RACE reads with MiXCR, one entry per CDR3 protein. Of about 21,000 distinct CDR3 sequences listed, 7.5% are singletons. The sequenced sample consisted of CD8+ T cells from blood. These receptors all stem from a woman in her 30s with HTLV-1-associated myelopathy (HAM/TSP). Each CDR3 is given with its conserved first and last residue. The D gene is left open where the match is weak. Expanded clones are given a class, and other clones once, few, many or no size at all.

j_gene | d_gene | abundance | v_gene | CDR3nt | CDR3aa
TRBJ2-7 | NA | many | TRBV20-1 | TGCAGTGCTAGGCAGAGGAGCTCCTACGAGCAGTACTTC | CSARQRSSYEQYF
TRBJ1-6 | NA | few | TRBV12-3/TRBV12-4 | TGTGCCAGCAGTTTTTCTGGCAGCTTGTATTCACCCCTCCACTTT | CASSFSGSLYSPLHF
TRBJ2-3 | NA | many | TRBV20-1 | TGCAGTGCTAGAGATGTCAGCACAGATACGCAGTATTTT | CSARDVSTDTQYF
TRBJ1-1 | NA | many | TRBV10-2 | TGCGCCAGCAGCGGACGGTTGAACACTGAAGCTTTCTTT | CASSGRLNTEAFF
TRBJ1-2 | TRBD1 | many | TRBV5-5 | TGTGCCAGCAGCCTGGGGACAGTTGGCTACACCTTC | CASSLGTVGYTF
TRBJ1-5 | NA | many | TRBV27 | TGTGCCAGCAGTCCCTATTGGCCCAATCAGCCCCAGCATTTT | CASSPYWPNQPQHF
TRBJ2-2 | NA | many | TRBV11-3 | TGTGCCAGCAGCCCTACACGGACCGGGGAGCTGTTTTTT | CASSPTRTGELFF
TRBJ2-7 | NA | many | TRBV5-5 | TGTGCCAGCAGCTGGACGTTGGGTACCTACGAGCAGTACTTC | CASSWTLGTYEQYF
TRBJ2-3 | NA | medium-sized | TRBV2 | TGTGCCAGCAGTGAAGTCGGCCGGAGCACAGATACGCAGTATTTT | CASSEVGRSTDTQYF
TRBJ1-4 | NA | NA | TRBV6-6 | TGTGCCAGCAGACCTGGGGGTAGGGGGTTTAATGAAAAACTGTTTTTT | CASRPGGRGFNEKLFF
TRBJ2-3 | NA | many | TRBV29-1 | TGCAGCGTTGAAGCGGGGGCAAGAATAGATACGCAGTATTTT | CSVEAGARIDTQYF
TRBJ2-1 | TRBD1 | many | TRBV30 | TGTGCCTGGAGTCGCACCGGGACAGGGGATGAGCAGTTCTTC | CAWSRTGTGDEQFF
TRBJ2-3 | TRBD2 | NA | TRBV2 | TGTGCCAGCACTACTAGCGGGGTAGATACGCAGTATTTT | CASTTSGVDTQYF
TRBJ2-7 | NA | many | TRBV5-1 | TGCGCCAGCAGCTTGGACAGATCATACGAGCAGTACTTC | CASSLDRSYEQYF
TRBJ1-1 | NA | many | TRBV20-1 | TGCAGTGCCGACGGGATTCGGTCTGAAGCTTTCTTT | CSADGIRSEAFF
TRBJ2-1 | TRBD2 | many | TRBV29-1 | TGCAGCGTTGAAGAGATGAGGGCTAGCGGGAGGAACAATGAGCAGTTCTTC | CSVEEMRASGRNNEQFF
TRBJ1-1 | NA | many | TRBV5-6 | TGTGCCAGCAGCTTGGGTCGGACCTGGGTAACTGAAGCTTTCTTT | CASSLGRTWVTEAFF
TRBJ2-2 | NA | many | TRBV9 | TGTGCCAGCAGCGTAGGGGAGGGGGAGCTGTTTTTT | CASSVGEGELFF
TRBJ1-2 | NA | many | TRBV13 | TGTGCCAGCAGCAAAAGAAGCGGACTCAACTATGGCTACACCTTC | CASSKRSGLNYGYTF
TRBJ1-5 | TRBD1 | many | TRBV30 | TGTGCCTGGAGTCAAGGGGGGACAGGGGGCTGGCAGCCCCAGCATTTT | CAWSQGGTGGWQPQHF
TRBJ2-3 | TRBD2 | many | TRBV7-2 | TGTGCCAGCAGCATATCTATACTAGCGGTGTCTAGCACAGATACGCAGTATTTT | CASSISILAVSSTDTQYF
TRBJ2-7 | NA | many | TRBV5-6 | TGTGCCAGCAGACCCGGGCCCAGAGGGGGTTACGAGCAGTACTTC | CASRPGPRGGYEQYF
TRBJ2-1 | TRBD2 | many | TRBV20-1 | TGCAGTGCTAGAGATCGGCGGGGGGGCCGGTACAATGAGCAGTTCTTC | CSARDRRGGRYNEQFF
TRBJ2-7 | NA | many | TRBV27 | TGTGCCAGCAAGGCAGGGTCGTCCTACGAGCAGTACTTC | CASKAGSSYEQYF
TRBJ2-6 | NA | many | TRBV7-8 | TGTGCCAGCAGCTTAGAAGTTGGACAGCCCTCTGGGGCCAACGTCCTGACTTTC | CASSLEVGQPSGANVLTF
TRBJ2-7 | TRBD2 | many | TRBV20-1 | TGCAGTGCTAGAGATCAACTAGCGGAATACTCCTACGAGCAGTACTTC | CSARDQLAEYSYEQYF
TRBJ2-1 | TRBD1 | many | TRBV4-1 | TGCGCCAGCAGCCAAGATAGGGGGCTATACAATGAGCAGTTCTTC | CASSQDRGLYNEQFF
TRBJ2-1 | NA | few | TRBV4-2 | TGTGCCAGCAGCCGCGTTTCCGGGCGGGGTAGGTCCTACAATGAGCAGTTCTTC | CASSRVSGRGRSYNEQFF
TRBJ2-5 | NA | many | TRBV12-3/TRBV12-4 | TGTGCCAGCAGTTCAACCGTCAGGGGAGGAGAGACCCAGTACTTC | CASSSTVRGGETQYF
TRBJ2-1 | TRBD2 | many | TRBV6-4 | TGTGCCAGCAGCCAAACTAGCGGGGGCAATGAGCAGTTCTTC | CASSQTSGGNEQFF
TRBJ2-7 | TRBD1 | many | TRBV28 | TGTGCCAGCAGCCGTGACAGGGGCGCGTCCTACGAGCAGTACTTC | CASSRDRGASYEQYF